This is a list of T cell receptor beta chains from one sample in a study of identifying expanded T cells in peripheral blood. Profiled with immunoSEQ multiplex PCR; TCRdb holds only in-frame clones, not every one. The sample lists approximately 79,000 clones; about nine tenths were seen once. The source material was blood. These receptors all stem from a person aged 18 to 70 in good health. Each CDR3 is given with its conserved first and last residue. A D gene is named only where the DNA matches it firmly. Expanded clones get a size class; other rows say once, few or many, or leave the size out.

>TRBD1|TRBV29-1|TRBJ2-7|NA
CSALTGTEQYF
TGCAGCGCTTTGACAGGGACCGAGCAGTACTTC
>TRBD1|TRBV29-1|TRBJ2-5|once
CSVTGAGGSETQYF
TGCAGCGTTACTGGGGCAGGGGGCAGTGAGACCCAGTACTTC
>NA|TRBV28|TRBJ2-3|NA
CASSRTDTQYF
TGTGCCAGCAGCAGGACAGATACGCAGTATTTT
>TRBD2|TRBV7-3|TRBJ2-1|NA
CASSRKGGLEHEQFF
TGTGCCAGCAGCCGAAAGGGGGGACTAGAACATGAGCAGTTCTTC
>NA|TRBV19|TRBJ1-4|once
CASSGAAKTNNEKLFF
TGTGCCAGTAGTGGGGCGGCTAAAACAAATAATGAAAAACTGTTTTTT
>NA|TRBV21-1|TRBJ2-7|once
CASTQGLEYF
TGTGCCAGCACACAGGGTCTTGAGTACTTC
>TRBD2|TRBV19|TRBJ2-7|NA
CASSLHKREPYEQYF
TGTGCCAGTAGCCTACACAAGCGGGAGCCATACGAGCAGTACTTC
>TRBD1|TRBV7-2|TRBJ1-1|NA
CASSLSGGEAFF
TGTGCCAGCAGCTTATCAGGGGGTGAAGCTTTCTTT
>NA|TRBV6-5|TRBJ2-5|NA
CASSRALGETQYF
TGTGCCAGCAGCCGGGCTCTTGGGGAGACCCAGTACTTC
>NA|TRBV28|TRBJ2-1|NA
CASIGGGGYGEQFF
TGTGCCAGCATCGGGGGAGGGGGTTACGGTGAGCAGTTCTTC